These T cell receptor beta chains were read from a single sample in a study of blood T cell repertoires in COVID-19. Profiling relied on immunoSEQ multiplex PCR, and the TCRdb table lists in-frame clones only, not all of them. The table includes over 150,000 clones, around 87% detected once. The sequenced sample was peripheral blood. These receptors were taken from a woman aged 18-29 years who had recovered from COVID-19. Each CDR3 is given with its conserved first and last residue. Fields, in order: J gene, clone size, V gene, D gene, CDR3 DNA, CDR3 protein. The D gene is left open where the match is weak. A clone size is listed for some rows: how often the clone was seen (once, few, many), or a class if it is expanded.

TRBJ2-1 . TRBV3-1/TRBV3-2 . TGTGCCAGCAGCCAAGGCGGTTGGGGGGAGATTCGTCGCAATGAGCAGTTCTTC CASSQGGWGEIRRNEQFF
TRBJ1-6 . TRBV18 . TGTGCCAGCTCACCAAAGCGAGATTCACCCCTCCACTTT CASSPKRDSPLHF
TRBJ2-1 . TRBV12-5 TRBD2 TGTGCTAGTGGTTTGGTATTGGGGAGTGTAGCGGGGGGGCCTTCAGGTAAAGATGAGCAGTTCTTC CASGLVLGSVAGGPSGKDEQFF
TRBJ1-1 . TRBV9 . TGTGCCAGCAGCGTTCAACAGGGTCTCACTGAAGCTTTCTTT CASSVQQGLTEAFF
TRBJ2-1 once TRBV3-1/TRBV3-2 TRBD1 TGTGCCAGCAGCCCGGGACAGGGGTACTATGAGCAGTTCTTC CASSPGQGYYEQFF
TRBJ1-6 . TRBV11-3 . TGTGCCAGCAGCTGCCGAGTCTCCTATAATTCACCCCTCCACTTT CASSCRVSYNSPLHF
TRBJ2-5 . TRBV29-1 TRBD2 TGCAGCGTTGCGTCACTAGCGGGAATCCTGGCAGCCGAAGAGACCCAGTACTTC CSVASLAGILAAEETQYF
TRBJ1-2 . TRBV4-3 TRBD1 TGCGCCAGCAGCCAAGACGCAGGGGGCGGCTATGGCTACACCTTC CASSQDAGGGYGYTF
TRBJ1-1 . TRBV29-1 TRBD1 TGCAGCGCAGGACAGGGACCTACTATTGAAGCTTTCTTT CSAGQGPTIEAFF
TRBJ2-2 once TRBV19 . TGTGCCAGTAGTATCGCCGGGGGTCACGCCGGGGAGCTGTTTTTT CASSIAGGHAGELFF
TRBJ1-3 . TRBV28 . TGTGCCAGCAGTGTCGGGGGGGCAGGAAACACCATATATTTT CASSVGGAGNTIYF
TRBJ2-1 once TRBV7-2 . TGTGCCAGCAGCTTAAGCAATTTTGCCTACAATGAGCAGTTCTTC CASSLSNFAYNEQFF
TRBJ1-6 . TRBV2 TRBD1 TGTGCCAGCACCGGGACAGGGGTGGGGAATTCACCCCTCCACTTT CASTGTGVGNSPLHF
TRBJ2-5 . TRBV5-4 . TGTGCCAGCAGCCCAAACTCGGAGACCCAGTACTTC CASSPNSETQYF
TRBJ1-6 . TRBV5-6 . TGTGCCAGCAGCGAACTAGGGAGCTCCTATAATTCACCCCTCCACTTT CASSELGSSYNSPLHF
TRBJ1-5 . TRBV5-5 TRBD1 TGTGCCAGCAGCTTAGGGACAGGGCCATTATTCCAGCATTTT CASSLGTGPLFQHF
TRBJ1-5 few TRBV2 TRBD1 TGTGCCAGCAGCCGGCGGGACAGGGTCAATCAGCCCCAGCATTTT CASSRRDRVNQPQHF
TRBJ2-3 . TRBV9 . TGTGCCAGCAGCGTAGCCGACAGTTTCACAGATACGCAGTATTTT CASSVADSFTDTQYF
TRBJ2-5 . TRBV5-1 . TGCGCCAGCAGCTTGGGAGACTCCCAAGAGACCCAGTACTTC CASSLGDSQETQYF
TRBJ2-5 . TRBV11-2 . TGTGCCAGCAGCTTAGGGGTGCAGGTGGAGACCCAGTACTTC CASSLGVQVETQYF
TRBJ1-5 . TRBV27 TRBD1 TGTGCCAGCAGGGGGACAGGGGTGGAGACCCAGCATTTT CASRGTGVETQHF
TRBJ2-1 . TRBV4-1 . TGCGCCAGCAGCCAAGTGGTAAGCCTCTACAATGAGCAGTTCTTC CASSQVVSLYNEQFF
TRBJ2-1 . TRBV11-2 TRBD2 TGTGCCAGCGGTCCCTTTCTGGCTAGCGGGAGAGGGGAGCAGTTCTTC CASGPFLASGRGEQFF
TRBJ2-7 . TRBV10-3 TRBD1 TGTGCCATCAGGGGGGACAGAGCCTACGAGCAGTACTTC CAIRGDRAYEQYF
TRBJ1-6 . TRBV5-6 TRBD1 TGTGCCAGCAGCTCCACAGGGGCGAGCTCCTATAATTCACCCCTCCACTTT CASSSTGASSYNSPLHF
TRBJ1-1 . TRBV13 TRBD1 TGTGCCAGCAGCGACCAGACAGGGTGGGGCACTGAAGCTTTCTTT CASSDQTGWGTEAFF
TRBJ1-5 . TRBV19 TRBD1 TGTGCCAGTAGTATCGAAGACAGGGTTGGGGTACACACCAATCAGCCCCAGCATTTT CASSIEDRVGVHTNQPQHF
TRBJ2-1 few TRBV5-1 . TGCGCCAGCAGCTCGGACTACTTCTACAATGAGCAGTTCTTC CASSSDYFYNEQFF
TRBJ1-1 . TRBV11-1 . TGTGCCAGCAGCAATCCGGGGAGGCCCACTGAAGCTTTCTTT CASSNPGRPTEAFF
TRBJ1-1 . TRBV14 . TGTGCCAGCAGCTCCGGGGTGGACACTGAAGCTTTCTTT CASSSGVDTEAFF
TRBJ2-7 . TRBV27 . TGTGCCAGCAGTTTCGGGACAAGAAGCTCCTACGAGCAGTACTTC CASSFGTRSSYEQYF
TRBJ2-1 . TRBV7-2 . TGTGCCAGCAGCCCCAGAGGTGCCGACAATGAGCAGTTCTTC CASSPRGADNEQFF
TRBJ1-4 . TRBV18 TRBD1 TGTGCCAGCTCACCGGGACAGAAGAATGAAAAACTGTTTTTT CASSPGQKNEKLFF
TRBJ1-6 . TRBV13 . TGTGCCAGCAGCTCCGGGGGGACATCGCCATATAATTCACCCCTCCACTTT CASSSGGTSPYNSPLHF
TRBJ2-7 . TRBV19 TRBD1 TGTGCCAGTAGTATAACAGGGGTCGAGCAGTACTTC CASSITGVEQYF
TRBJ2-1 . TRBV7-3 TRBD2 TGTGCCAGCAGCTTAAGTTTTGGCTTGGCGGGAGGGGGATATGAGCAGTTCTTC CASSLSFGLAGGGYEQFF
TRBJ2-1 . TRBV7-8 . TGTGCCAGCAGCCAATCAGGCGCATACAATGAGCAGTTCTTC CASSQSGAYNEQFF